These 10 T cell receptor beta chains were all obtained from the same sample, sequenced in a study of T cell repertoires in cytomegalovirus infection. TCRdb re-called the reads through MiXCR, storing one row per CDR3 protein. The sample records just under 500,000 distinct CDR3 sequences, about 33% being singletons. For these TCRs, the target antigens are not known. Sequenced material: cultured PBMCs, taken from culture after CMV antigen stimulation. All receptors derive from a human donor in good health (CMV status not recorded). Some clones in this sample may be carry-over from other donors' samples.

The genes are TRBV12-3 or TRBV12-4 and TRBJ2-5, with D possibly TRBD2 on 6 matching bases. This CDR3 has 16 residues. The ends were cut back, 8 bases at V and 0 bases at J, with 19 bases in the middle. CDR3 sequence: CASATGTGVYQETQYF. In DNA form, the CDR3 reads TGTGCCAGCGCAACCGGGACGGGAGTGTACCAAGAGACCCAGTACTTC.

CDR3 amino acids: CSAPPGGDYEQFF. The CDR3 DNA sequence: TGCAGTGCTCCGCCGGGGGGGGACTATGAGCAGTTCTTC. The genes are TRBV20-1 and TRBJ2-1, with TRBD2 matching over 8 bases. This CDR3 contains 13 residues. The V and J ends lost 5 bases and 8 bases, in that order; junction bases with no gene match: 8. Germline CDR1 reads DFQATT; CDR2 reads SNEGSKA (reference sequence).

The genes are TRBV10-3 and TRBJ2-7, with TRBD1 matching 8 bases. With V trimmed by 5 bases and J by 7 bases, 13 bases remained unmatched. The CDR3 totals 15 residues. The germline CDR1 and CDR2 sequences are ENHRY and SYGVKD. The CDR3 nucleotides are TGTGCCATCAGTAGAACACCATCAGGGGGCAGGGAGCAGTACGTC. Protein sequence: CAISRTPSGGREQYV.

This clonotype has a handful of counts. Because the CDR3's place on the DNA is in doubt, the DNA is left out and the CDR3 is given as listed by TCRdb. The V call is TRBV5-4, the J call TRBJ2-1; whether TRBD2, the table's D call, matches the DNA was not checked. Germline CDR1 and CDR2: SGHNT and YYREEE (reference sequence). The CDR3 spans 15 residues, counting both ends. This CDR3 reads CASILAGGTYNEQFF.

This clonotype came up a few times. The chain carries TRBV19 and TRBJ2-7; no definite D call. V was shortened by 7 bases and J by 1 base, with 11 bases between the two germline ends. The V gene's germline CDR1 is LNHDA and CDR2 SQIVND (reference sequence). The CDR3 has 13 residues. The CDR3 DNA sequence: TGTGCCAGTACCCCCTTAGGGTCCTACGAGCAGTACTTC. This encodes CASTPLGSYEQYF. Variable domain in full (rest from reference TRBV19 and TRBJ2-7): DGGITQSPKYLFRKEGQNVTLSCEQNLNHDAMYWYRQDPGQGLRLIYYSQIVNDFQKGDIAEGYSVSREKKESFPLTVTSAQKNPTAFYLCASTPLGSYEQYFGPGTRLTVT.

This clonotype was detected ten times or more. This chain uses TRBV7-2 with TRBJ2-1, with D possibly being TRBD2 (5 bases). Germline values: CDR1 SGHTA, CDR2 FQGNSA. V shed 0 bases and J shed 4 bases, with 7 bases lying between them. The CDR3 runs 14 residues. The CDR3 DNA follows: TGTGCCAGCAGCTTAGCGGGAGCGTACAATGAGCAGTTCTTC. Residues: CASSLAGAYNEQFF.

CDR3 protein: CASSPTTSAYNEQFF. CDR3 sequence (DNA): TGTGCCAGCAGCCCGACGACTAGCGCCTACAATGAGCAGTTCTTC. This chain connects TRBV7-2 to TRBJ2-1; the match to TRBD2 covers 8 bases. The germline gives CDR1 SGHTA, CDR2 FQGNSA. The CDR3 totals 15 residues. Unmatched junction bases numbered 5, after V lost 5 bases and J lost 2 bases.

This clonotype was counted only a few times. This chain uses TRBV19 with TRBJ2-5, with 9 bases matching TRBD1. CDR1 is LNHDA and CDR2 is SQIVND in the germline V gene (reference sequence). This CDR3 is 13 amino acids long. Trimming took 8 bases from V and 5 from J; bases not matched to a gene: 6. This CDR3 is CASLDRGSETQYF. In DNA, the CDR3 is TGTGCCAGTTTGGACAGGGGTTCGGAGACCCAGTACTTC.

Many counts were recorded for this clonotype. The gene calls are TRBV6-2 or TRBV6-3 and TRBJ2-1; TRBD1 agrees at 8 bases. The CDR3 has 13 amino acids. CDR1 MNHEY and CDR2 SVGEGT come from the germline V gene. Trimming removed 6 bases from V and 6 bases from J; junction bases left unmatched: 4. The CDR3 coding sequence is TGTGCCAGCAGCCGAACAGGGGGCAATGAGCAGTTCTTC. Protein product: CASSRTGGNEQFF.

In its sample, this clonotype was seen a few times. The chain employs TRBV5-1 and TRBJ1-4; no firm D call. Trimming shortened V by 1 base and J by 8 bases, and 15 bases separated the two germline ends. Germline loops: CDR1 SGHRS, CDR2 YFSETQ. The CDR3 has 15 residues. CDR3 sequence: CASSLRSAMREKLFF. For the CDR3, the DNA is TGCGCCAGCAGCTTGCGGTCGGCTATGAGGGAAAAACTGTTTTTT. The whole variable domain, remainder taken from reference TRBV5-1 and TRBJ1-4, is KAGVTQTPRYLIKTRGQQVTLSCSPISGHRSVSWYQQTPGQGLQFLFEYFSETQRNKGNFPGRFSGRQFSNSRSEMNVSTLELGDSALYLCASSLRSAMREKLFFGSGTQLSVL.